These T cell receptor beta chains were read from a single sample in a study of identical twins. From the 5' RACE reads, TCRdb called clonotypes with MiXCR, one entry per CDR3 protein. The sample lists 250,000 or so distinct CDR3 sequences; roughly 7% were seen once. This sample was shared with a second study, whose subject was yellow fever vaccine responses in identical twins.

The source material was memory (CD45RO+) T cells sorted from blood. The source of these receptors is a woman younger than 30 in good health. Each CDR3 is given with its conserved first and last residue. D genes are given only for firm matches. Clone size is stated in some rows and not others, as once, few, many or a class when expanded.

abundance: .
j_gene: TRBJ1-5
v_gene: TRBV28
d_gene: .
CDR3nt: TGTGCCAGCAGTTTTCGGCCCCAGCATTTT
CDR3aa: CASSFRPQHF

abundance: many
j_gene: TRBJ2-1
v_gene: TRBV24-1
d_gene: .
CDR3nt: TGTGCCACCAGCGGGACACTCTTCAATGAGCAGTTCTTC
CDR3aa: CATSGTLFNEQFF

abundance: many
j_gene: TRBJ1-1
v_gene: TRBV5-1
d_gene: .
CDR3nt: TGCGCCAGCAGCTTGGCAGGGACGATGAACACTGAAGCTTTCTTT
CDR3aa: CASSLAGTMNTEAFF

abundance: many
j_gene: TRBJ2-7
v_gene: TRBV29-1
d_gene: .
CDR3nt: TGCAGCTCGATGACTAATTCCTACGAGCAGTACTTC
CDR3aa: CSSMTNSYEQYF

abundance: .
j_gene: TRBJ2-7
v_gene: TRBV21-1
d_gene: .
CDR3nt: TGTGCCAGCCCCAGTCTTGGGTTCTGGTACGAGCAGTACTTC
CDR3aa: CASPSLGFWYEQYF

abundance: .
j_gene: TRBJ2-3
v_gene: TRBV2
d_gene: TRBD1
CDR3nt: TGTGCCAGCAGAGCCCAGGGGGCGGGGGATACGCAGTATTTT
CDR3aa: CASRAQGAGDTQYF

abundance: few
j_gene: TRBJ1-3
v_gene: TRBV5-4
d_gene: .
CDR3nt: TGTGCCAGCAGCTTGGAAGGAAAACCTGGAAACACCATATATTTT
CDR3aa: CASSLEGKPGNTIYF

abundance: few
j_gene: TRBJ2-1
v_gene: TRBV20-1
d_gene: .
CDR3nt: TGCAGTGCTCCGTCACTTGGGAATGAGCAGTTCTTC
CDR3aa: CSAPSLGNEQFF

abundance: .
j_gene: TRBJ1-6
v_gene: TRBV5-4
d_gene: TRBD1
CDR3nt: TGTGCCAGCAGGAATCGACAGGGGTCCGTTGATTCACCCCTCCACTTT
CDR3aa: CASRNRQGSVDSPLHF

abundance: .
j_gene: TRBJ2-5
v_gene: TRBV4-2
d_gene: TRBD2
CDR3nt: TGTGCCAGCAGCCAAGCTAGCGGGGGGGCGGAGACCCAGTACTTC
CDR3aa: CASSQASGGAETQYF

abundance: many
j_gene: TRBJ2-1
v_gene: TRBV7-9
d_gene: .
CDR3nt: TGTGCCAGCAGCTTACGGGAACTGAATGAGCAGTTCTTC
CDR3aa: CASSLRELNEQFF

abundance: many
j_gene: TRBJ2-2
v_gene: TRBV5-1
d_gene: .
CDR3nt: TGCGCCAGCGCGCAGGCTTCGAACACCGGGGAGCTGTTTTTT
CDR3aa: CASAQASNTGELFF

abundance: few
j_gene: TRBJ1-6
v_gene: TRBV12-3/TRBV12-4
d_gene: .
CDR3nt: TGTGCCAGCAGTTTTTTAAGCGGGGGCGGTTCACCCCTCCACTTT
CDR3aa: CASSFLSGGGSPLHF

abundance: .
j_gene: TRBJ2-3
v_gene: TRBV6-4
d_gene: TRBD1
CDR3nt: TGTGCCAGCAGCTTGACAGGGGTAGATACGCAGTATTTT
CDR3aa: CASSLTGVDTQYF

abundance: few
j_gene: TRBJ2-5
v_gene: TRBV15
d_gene: .
CDR3nt: TGTGCCACCAGCAGAGTGTGGGGGCCCGAGACCCAGTACTTC
CDR3aa: CATSRVWGPETQYF

abundance: few
j_gene: TRBJ1-1
v_gene: TRBV3-1
d_gene: .
CDR3nt: TGTGCCAGTAGCCAAGGTTGGAATTTGGGGGTTCCCTGGGGGAACACTGAAGCTTTCTTT
CDR3aa: CASSQGWNLGVPWGNTEAFF

abundance: many
j_gene: TRBJ2-1
v_gene: TRBV6-5
d_gene: .
CDR3nt: TGTGCCAGCAGCGACGCGTACAATGAGCAGTTCTTC
CDR3aa: CASSDAYNEQFF

abundance: many
j_gene: TRBJ2-2
v_gene: TRBV20-1
d_gene: .
CDR3nt: TGCAGTGCTAGAGTTAAGGGGGGCGCAGCCGGGGAGCTGTTTTTT
CDR3aa: CSARVKGGAAGELFF

abundance: many
j_gene: TRBJ2-2
v_gene: TRBV7-3
d_gene: TRBD2
CDR3nt: TGTGCCAGCAGCCGACTAGCGCAAGCTAACACCGGGGAGCTGTTTTTT
CDR3aa: CASSRLAQANTGELFF

abundance: many
j_gene: TRBJ1-2
v_gene: TRBV10-2
d_gene: TRBD1
CDR3nt: TGCGCCAGCAGTGACGGGACAGGTGTAGTAGGCTACACCTTC
CDR3aa: CASSDGTGVVGYTF

abundance: few
j_gene: TRBJ2-1
v_gene: TRBV10-3
d_gene: TRBD2
CDR3nt: TGTGCCATCAGTGAGTCTGGTAGCGGGGGGGCCTCCTACAATGAGCAGTTCTTC
CDR3aa: CAISESGSGGASYNEQFF

abundance: .
j_gene: TRBJ2-7
v_gene: TRBV5-1
d_gene: .
CDR3nt: TGCGCCAGCAGGCCCACGCGAGGGGGGTCTACCTACGAGCAGTACTTC
CDR3aa: CASRPTRGGSTYEQYF

abundance: many
j_gene: TRBJ2-5
v_gene: TRBV5-1
d_gene: .
CDR3nt: TGCGCCAGCAGCTCAGACCTCAGCAATCGGGGGACCCAGTACTTC
CDR3aa: CASSSDLSNRGTQYF

abundance: few
j_gene: TRBJ1-2
v_gene: TRBV7-9
d_gene: TRBD1
CDR3nt: TGTGCCAGCAGTCGGACAGGGGGTGTCTATGGCTACACCTTC
CDR3aa: CASSRTGGVYGYTF

abundance: few
j_gene: TRBJ2-1
v_gene: TRBV7-2
d_gene: .
CDR3nt: TGTGCCAGCAGCTTTCTGGCGGGGAGCTCCTACAATGAGCAGTTCTTC
CDR3aa: CASSFLAGSSYNEQFF

abundance: few
j_gene: TRBJ1-6
v_gene: TRBV3-1
d_gene: TRBD1
CDR3nt: TGTGCCAGCAGCCAGTTGGGGACAGGGTCCGGATCACCCCTCCACTTT
CDR3aa: CASSQLGTGSGSPLHF

abundance: few
j_gene: TRBJ2-1
v_gene: TRBV6-4
d_gene: TRBD2
CDR3nt: TGTGCCAGCAGTGACTCCACGGGAGGTTACAATGAGCAGTTCTTC
CDR3aa: CASSDSTGGYNEQFF

abundance: few
j_gene: TRBJ2-7
v_gene: TRBV5-1
d_gene: TRBD1
CDR3nt: TGCGCCAGCAGGGCGGACAGGGGAATCTACGAGCAGTACTTC
CDR3aa: CASRADRGIYEQYF

abundance: many
j_gene: TRBJ2-1
v_gene: TRBV7-8
d_gene: TRBD2
CDR3nt: TGTGCCAGCAGCTTAGATGGGGGGGTAGCGGGTAGCTCCTACAATGAGCAGTTCTTC
CDR3aa: CASSLDGGVAGSSYNEQFF

abundance: few
j_gene: TRBJ1-3
v_gene: TRBV5-1
d_gene: .
CDR3nt: TGCGCCAGCAGCGAGACAGGCCCCTCTGGAAACACCATATATTTT
CDR3aa: CASSETGPSGNTIYF

abundance: many
j_gene: TRBJ1-1
v_gene: TRBV20-1
d_gene: .
CDR3nt: TGCAGTGGGGCAGGTCCATTGAACACTGAAGCTTTCTTT
CDR3aa: CSGAGPLNTEAFF

abundance: many
j_gene: TRBJ2-2
v_gene: TRBV27
d_gene: .
CDR3nt: TGTGCCAGCAGTCCCCACCGGTATACGGTTAACACCGGGGAGCTGTTTTTT
CDR3aa: CASSPHRYTVNTGELFF

abundance: many
j_gene: TRBJ2-5
v_gene: TRBV18
d_gene: TRBD1
CDR3nt: TGTGCCAGCTCCCAGAGGACAGGGCGAGAGACCCAGTACTTC
CDR3aa: CASSQRTGRETQYF